This TCR beta chain was observed in a study of T cells in Graves' hyperthyroidism and ophthalmopathy. The germline gives CDR1 ENHRY, CDR2 SYGVKD. The CDR3 is made up of 12 amino acids. The V gene lost 1 base and the J gene lost 14 bases, with 14 bases spanning the gap. Using RNA transcripts as the source, TCR beta CDR3 regions were amplified. First-round RT-PCR targeting the TCR CDR3 was performed with the HTBI primer set. TCRdb re-analysed the multiplex PCR reads in MiXCR, keeping a single row per CDR3 protein. The table lists about 570,000 distinct CDR3 sequences, just over 45% of them singletons. The sequenced sample was peripheral blood or thyroid tissue (not recorded which). The chain uses TRBV10-3 and TRBJ1-1, with D perhaps matching TRBD1 (5 bases). The sequence was obtained from an adult woman with Graves' disease, either hyperthyroidism or ophthalmopathy (not recorded which). The CDR3 here is CAISEWGRELFF. The CDR3 DNA sequence: TGTGCCATCAGTGAGTGGGGCAGGGAATTATTCTTT.